Sequencing of this TCR beta chain was carried out in a study of early T cells in non-severe SARS-CoV-2 infection. Study observations and caveats: Reliance on VDJdb matching favored anti-spike CD8 responses; private and CD4 specificities were missed.

Germline CDR1 and CDR2: SGHTA and FQGNSA. This CDR3 spans 13 amino acids. V was cut by 6 bases and J by 3 bases, with 11 bases left in between. MiXCR, run by TCRdb on the 5' RACE reads, gives a single entry per CDR3 protein. The sample lists about 42,000 distinct CDR3 sequences, roughly 6% occurring once. The table lists this clonotype with a few counts. What it binds is unknown. The source material was whole blood, sampled at baseline. This TCR was sampled from an adult who was a healthcare worker with PCR-confirmed SARS-CoV-2 infection or an uninfected control (not recorded which). V usage is TRBV7-2 and J usage is TRBJ1-1; D may be TRBD1 (6 bases). CDR3 in DNA: TGTGCCAGCAGGGTACAGGGCTACACTGAAGCTTTCTTT. Translation gives CASRVQGYTEAFF.